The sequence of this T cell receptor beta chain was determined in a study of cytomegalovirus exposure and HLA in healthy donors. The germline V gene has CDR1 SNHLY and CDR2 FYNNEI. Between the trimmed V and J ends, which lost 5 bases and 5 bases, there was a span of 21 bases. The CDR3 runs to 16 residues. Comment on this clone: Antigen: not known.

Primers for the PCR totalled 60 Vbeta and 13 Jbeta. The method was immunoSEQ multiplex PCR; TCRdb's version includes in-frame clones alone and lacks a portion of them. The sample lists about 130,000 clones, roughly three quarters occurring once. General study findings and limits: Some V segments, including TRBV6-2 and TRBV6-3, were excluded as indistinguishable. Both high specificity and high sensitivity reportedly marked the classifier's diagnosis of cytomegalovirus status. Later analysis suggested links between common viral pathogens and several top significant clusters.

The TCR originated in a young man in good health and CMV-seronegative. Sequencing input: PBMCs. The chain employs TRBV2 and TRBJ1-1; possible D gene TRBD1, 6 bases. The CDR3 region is CASSTSLGNRVTEAFF. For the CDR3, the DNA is TGTGCCAGCAGTACCTCCCTGGGGAACAGGGTAACTGAAGCTTTCTTT.